The rows below give T cell receptor beta chains drawn from one sample of a study of Ad26.COV2.S vaccination and SARS-CoV-2 variants. Clones were sequenced by immunoSEQ multiplex PCR, and TCRdb holds only the in-frame ones, with some missing. The data contain roughly 300,000 clones, roughly nine tenths of them singletons. This specimen was peripheral blood, taken in a trial of Ad26.COV2.S vaccine versus placebo. These receptors all stem from a person aged 18-60 years who received the Ad26.COV2.S COVID-19 vaccine or a placebo. CDR3s include the opening cysteine and the closing phenylalanine or tryptophan.

J gene: TRBJ1-2
V gene: TRBV6-5
CDR3 protein: CASSLTGGNGYTF

J gene: TRBJ2-5
V gene: TRBV27
CDR3 protein: CASRVMGVAETQYF

J gene: TRBJ2-7
V gene: TRBV29-1
CDR3 protein: CSVEPLTGRERYF

J gene: TRBJ2-3
V gene: TRBV7-2
CDR3 protein: CASSTSGGLIDTQYF

J gene: TRBJ2-7
V gene: TRBV5-5
CDR3 protein: CASSLEVVPRVLYEQYF

J gene: TRBJ2-2
V gene: TRBV11-3
CDR3 protein: CASSLHFGTTNTGELFF

J gene: TRBJ2-7
V gene: TRBV3-1/TRBV3-2
CDR3 protein: CASSQDPRYEQYF

J gene: TRBJ2-3
V gene: TRBV5-1
CDR3 protein: CASTPEAGTSTDTQYF

J gene: TRBJ1-3
V gene: TRBV5-6
CDR3 protein: CASSSRPGTGPTSGNTIYF

J gene: TRBJ2-7
V gene: TRBV6-2/TRBV6-3
CDR3 protein: CASSPLRDSQYEQYF

J gene: TRBJ2-1
V gene: TRBV28
CDR3 protein: CASSLLGVAYNEQFF

J gene: TRBJ1-5
V gene: TRBV13
CDR3 protein: CASSLRVENQPQHF

J gene: TRBJ2-5
V gene: TRBV11-3
CDR3 protein: CASSSGPPRETQYF

J gene: TRBJ2-4
V gene: TRBV6-1
CDR3 protein: CASSEAGTGKNIQYF

J gene: TRBJ1-2
V gene: TRBV28
CDR3 protein: CASRDGTVGGYTF

J gene: TRBJ1-6
V gene: TRBV28
CDR3 protein: CASSLIPGLNSPLHF

J gene: TRBJ1-1
V gene: TRBV6-5
CDR3 protein: CASSYSRVDTEAFF

J gene: TRBJ2-7
V gene: TRBV5-4
CDR3 protein: CASSARTGGLPYEQYF

J gene: TRBJ1-5
V gene: TRBV19
CDR3 protein: CASIPRGEGNQPQHF

J gene: TRBJ2-2
V gene: TRBV30
CDR3 protein: CAWSRGLAGFGGDSGELFF

J gene: TRBJ1-4
V gene: TRBV12-3/TRBV12-4
CDR3 protein: CASSLRNEKLFF

J gene: TRBJ1-6
V gene: TRBV18
CDR3 protein: CASSPQVGRNNSPLHF

J gene: TRBJ2-2
V gene: TRBV4-3
CDR3 protein: CASSQATTSDSNTGELFF

J gene: TRBJ1-2
V gene: TRBV30
CDR3 protein: CAWRPPAGGDYGYTF

J gene: TRBJ1-2
V gene: TRBV19
CDR3 protein: CASRYFDRQGGYTF